This entry is about one T cell receptor (beta chain). Its antigen is not identified. The CDR3 totals 14 residues. CDR1 and CDR2 (germline): DFQATT, SNEGSKA (reference sequence). With 3 bases removed from V and 4 bases from J, the gap between germline ends came to 13 bases. These data belong to a study of CD8 T cells in ankylosing spondylitis. Study-wide results and limits: Significantly higher representation of disease-linked clones was reported for matched ankylosing spondylitis synovial fluid. What appeared characteristic of ankylosing spondylitis blood was a TCR beta motif of 7 or 8 highly homologous variants. Clones that were linked to disease were CD8+ and were relatively rare in peripheral blood. A subset of motif variants has previously been described in the synovial fluid and blood of reactive arthritis.

A quantitative 5'-RACE method, one with molecular barcodes, was used to make TCR beta libraries. TCRdb passed the 5' RACE reads through MiXCR, listing each CDR3 protein once. The sample holds fewer than 750,000 distinct CDR3 sequences, 15% to 20% seen once. The origin of this receptor is a male donor with ankylosing spondylitis. V gene TRBV20-1 combines with J gene TRBJ1-5; D remains unclear. Sequencing was done on a sample of blood, either unsorted or a sorted T cell fraction (not recorded which). The CDR3 DNA reads as TGCAGTGCTAGTTCTTCGGCCCAAAATCAGCCCCAGCATTTT. It translates to CSASSSAQNQPQHF.